This TCR beta chain was obtained from a study of shared clonotypes between healthy human individuals. Study-wide findings and caveats: In contrast to clonotypes shared by all four donors, non-shared clonotypes had lower generation probabilities. Represented diversity (both genetic and exposure-history) was limited by the small number of donors. Sharing across four donors was highest in naive CD4 (around 5%) and lowest in memory CD8 (approximately 0.4%). Clonotype sharing among donors likely depends on sequencing depth.

Terminally differentiated effector memory CD45RA+ cells were excluded from the naive CD8 cells, which were CD45RO-negative and positively selected for CCR7. Trimming took 1 base from V and 2 from J, leaving 7 bases between them. The germline V gene has CDR1 MNHNS and CDR2 SASEGT. The CDR3 length is 14 residues. Only in-frame clones appear in the TCRdb table, and some are missing; sequencing was by immunoSEQ multiplex PCR. The sample includes about 2 million clones, less than 95% of them seen just once. This clone was recorded only once. Antigen: not known. The material sequenced was naive CD8+ T cells sorted from blood. The clonotype comes from a man aged 18 to 35 in good health. The V call is TRBV6-1, the J call TRBJ2-3; TRBD1 might be the D (5 bases). The CDR3: CASSEDRNTDTQYF. CDR3 DNA sequence: TGTGCCAGCAGTGAAGACAGGAACACAGATACGCAGTATTTT.